This T cell receptor beta chain was observed in a study of cytomegalovirus exposure and HLA in healthy donors. Amplification used 60 Vbeta primers and 13 Jbeta primers. The data were produced by immunoSEQ multiplex PCR, yet TCRdb's version contains in-frame clones alone and is incomplete. The table has about 130,000 clones, about 76% seen once. The CDR3 totals 16 residues. The J segment lost 2 bases and the V segment lost 2 bases, leaving 4 bases of the junction unmatched. CDR1 LGHNA and CDR2 YNFKEQ come from the germline V gene. A word on this clone: No antigen is known for it.

Study findings and constraints: Fewer N-insertions (relative to the roughly 670-donor mean) were reportedly seen in an Asian-associated ancestry cluster in a later analysis. The majority of TCR sequences were rare, yet some public TCRs appeared in many donors.

Material: PBMCs. The genes are TRBV4-2 and TRBJ1-4; 8 bases agree with TRBD1. This sequence originates from a man aged 18 to 30 in good health and CMV-seronegative. In DNA, the CDR3 is TGTGCCAGCAGCCAACCAAGGACAGGGACTAATGAAAAACTGTTTTTT. Translation gives CASSQPRTGTNEKLFF.